The clone carrying this T cell receptor (beta chain) was picked up many times. Antigen unknown. The record originates from a study of CD8+CD57+ T cells in acquired aplastic anemia. Study information: CD4+ and CD8+ cells, once sorted, gave DNA averaging about 3 ug. In CD4+ cells, healthy donors produced an average of approximately 11 million reads. Study results and limitations: Over 25 CD8+ CDR3 sequences occurred in both the patients and the controls.

V lost 3 bases and J lost 1, with 15 bases in between. Germline-derived CDR1 and CDR2 are DFQATT and SNEGSKA (reference sequence). The CDR3 is made up of 15 amino acids. Profiling that covered TCR beta VDJ and CDR3 relied on genomic DNA as its template. TCRdb re-called the reads with MiXCR, one entry per CDR3 protein. The sample yields some 220,000 distinct CDR3 sequences, 34% seen once. The sequenced material came from sorted CD4+, CD8+, or CD8+CD57+ T cells (not recorded which) from PBMCs. V and J are TRBV20-1 and TRBJ1-1, with a possible D match to TRBD1 (6 bases). The sequence was collected from a human donor in good health, serving as a control. The DNA for the CDR3 is TGCAGTGCTAGCGTAGGGGGGGACCCGAACACTGAAGCTTTCTTT. Translated: CSASVGGDPNTEAFF.